Following are 31 T cell receptor beta chains from one sample sequenced in a study of type 1 regulatory T cells. TCRdb recomputed calls from the reads with MiXCR, one row per CDR3 protein. The sample records more than 12,000 distinct CDR3 sequences, about an eighth being singletons. Which antigens these TCRs recognize remains unknown. Sequenced material: cultured T cells, either the whole culture or a sorted T cell fraction (not recorded which). These receptors were taken from a human donor in good health.

This clonotype was seen a few times. The chain uses TRBV7-9 and TRBJ2-5; 7 nucleotides match TRBD2. CDR1 is SEHNR and CDR2 is FQNEAQ in the germline V gene (reference sequence). There are 16 residues in the CDR3. Trimming removed 5 bases from V and 2 bases from J; junction bases left unmatched: 11. The CDR3 loop is CASSPPRASGQETQYF. In nucleotides, the CDR3 is TGTGCCAGCAGCCCACCCCGGGCTAGCGGACAAGAGACCCAGTACTTC.

The rearrangement links TRBV18 to TRBJ2-2; D is undetermined. The CDR3 runs to 15 residues. Trimming removed 3 bases at V and 6 bases at J, with 14 bases between. Germline-derived CDR1 and CDR2 are KGHSH and LQKENI. CDR3 sequence: CASSPTVGTAGELFF. In nucleotides, the CDR3 is TGTGCCAGCTCACCCACGGTCGGTACGGCCGGGGAGCTGTTTTTT.

Relative to its sample, this clonotype is medium-sized. The chain uses TRBV7-2 and TRBJ1-5, with no clear D. The V gene lost 8 bases and the J gene lost 1 base, with 9 bases spanning the gap. This CDR3 has 13 amino acids. Germline V gene sequence: CDR1 SGHTA, CDR2 FQGNSA. CDR3 coding DNA: TGTGCCAGCGCTGGGGAGAGCAATCAGCCCCAGCATTTT. This sequence encodes CASAGESNQPQHF.

The rearrangement uses TRBV7-2 and TRBJ2-1, with D uncertain. V was cut by 1 base and J by 13 bases, with 14 bases left in between. Germline CDR1 reads SGHTA; CDR2 reads FQGNSA. CDR3 length: 13 amino acids. The CDR3 nucleotides are TGTGCCAGCAGCTTAGAGTGGGCTTGGGATCAGTTCTTC. It is translated as CASSLEWAWDQFF. Full variable domain (rest looked up from reference TRBV7-2 and TRBJ2-1): GAGVSQSPSNKVTEKGKDVELRCDPISGHTALYWYRQSLGQGLEFLIYFQGNSAPDKSGLPSDRFSAERTGGSVSTLTIQRTQQEDSAVYLCASSLEWAWDQFFGPGTRLTVL.

This clonotype was counted only a few times. The chain combines TRBV9 with TRBJ2-1, with 7 bases lining up with TRBD2. V shed 2 bases and J 2 bases; nucleotides not matched to a gene: 4. Germline V CDR1 and CDR2: SGDLS, YYNGEE. CDR3 length: 15 residues. In DNA, the CDR3 is TGTGCCAGCAGCGTCTCTAGCGGTACCTACAATGAGCAGTTCTTC. Amino acid sequence: CASSVSSGTYNEQFF.

J is TRBJ2-7 and V is TRBV19; D may be TRBD1 (6 bases). This CDR3 is built from 13 residues. The germline gives CDR1 LNHDA, CDR2 SQIVND (reference sequence). V shed 5 bases and J shed 2 bases, with 10 bases lying between them. CDR3 bases: TGTGCCAGTAGTGACGGACAGACCTACGAGCAGTACTTC. Its translation: CASSDGQTYEQYF. Variable domain in full (rest from reference TRBV19 and TRBJ2-7): DGGITQSPKYLFRKEGQNVTLSCEQNLNHDAMYWYRQDPGQGLRLIYYSQIVNDFQKGDIAEGYSVSREKKESFPLTVTSAQKNPTAFYLCASSDGQTYEQYFGPGTRLTVT.

This chain joins TRBV18 and TRBJ2-6; D call uncertain. V lost 3 bases to trimming and J lost 2 bases, with 8 bases between them. CDR1 is KGHSH, CDR2 LQKENI, per germline. This CDR3 spans 15 amino acids. The CDR3 region is CASSPDLTGANVLTF. CDR3 nucleotide sequence: TGTGCCAGCTCACCTGACCTGACTGGGGCCAACGTCCTGACTTTC.

In this sample, this clonotype turned up many times. The chain couples TRBV7-2 to TRBJ1-2; 7 bases agree with TRBD1. The length of the CDR3 is 13 residues. Germline V lookup: CDR1 SGHTA, CDR2 FQGNSA. V trimming: 6 bases; J trimming: 6 bases; junction bases outside the gene matches: 7. DNA of the CDR3: TGTGCCAGCAGGCGACAGGGTGTTGATGGCTACACCTTC. Amino acids: CASRRQGVDGYTF.

This clonotype occurred many times. The genes are TRBV18 and TRBJ2-1; no clear D. Between the trimmed V and J ends, which lost 6 bases and 7 bases, there was a span of 16 bases. The length of the CDR3 is 14 residues. From germline, CDR1 is KGHSH and CDR2 LQKENI. The CDR3 region has the DNA TGTGCCAGCTCTTACACTCAAAGCATGAATGAGCAGTTCTTC. Protein product: CASSYTQSMNEQFF.

In DNA form, the CDR3 reads TGCGCCAGCAGCTTGGCACTAGCGGGAGGCGGTTACGAGCAGTACTTC. This sequence encodes CASSLALAGGGYEQYF. This chain joins TRBV5-1 and TRBJ2-7, with 12 bases matching TRBD2. Trimming removed 0 bases from V and 4 bases from J; junction bases left unmatched: 5. The CDR3 is 16 amino acids. CDR1 and CDR2 from the germline V gene are SGHRS and YFSETQ. The full variable domain, rest sourced from reference TRBV5-1 and TRBJ2-7, is KAGVTQTPRYLIKTRGQQVTLSCSPISGHRSVSWYQQTPGQGLQFLFEYFSETQRNKGNFPGRFSGRQFSNSRSEMNVSTLELGDSALYLCASSLALAGGGYEQYFGPGTRLTVT.

This clonotype was found many times. The chain links TRBV3-1 to TRBJ1-1; D not resolved. From germline, CDR1 is LGHDT and CDR2 YNNKEL (reference sequence). This CDR3 is 13 amino acids long. With 4 bases removed from V and 3 bases from J, the gap between germline ends came to 9 bases. The CDR3 coding sequence is TGTGCCAGCAGCCGTAAGGAGTACACTGAAGCTTTCTTT. Its translation: CASSRKEYTEAFF.

This clonotype appeared many times. The CDR3 DNA is TGTGCCAGCAGCCAAGACCCCAAGGACGAGCAGTACTTC. It codes for CASSQDPKDEQYF. The chain combines TRBV3-1 with TRBJ2-7; no reliable D call. The V end was cut by 0 bases, the J end by 5 bases, with 8 bases between. CDR3 size: 13 residues. CDR1 is LGHDT, CDR2 YNNKEL, per germline (reference sequence).

This clonotype was observed at least ten times. The genes are TRBV4-2 and TRBJ2-5, with D perhaps matching TRBD1 or TRBD2 (6 bases each). The germline gives CDR1 LGHNA, CDR2 YNFKEQ. Trimming shortened V by 1 base and J by 4 bases, and 19 bases separated the two germline ends. CDR3 length equals 17 residues. This CDR3 reads CASSQVASGARGETQYF. CDR3 bases: TGTGCCAGCAGCCAAGTTGCGTCAGGGGCGCGGGGAGAGACCCAGTACTTC.

This clonotype appeared many times. The V gene is TRBV3-1, the J gene TRBJ2-7, with TRBD2 as a possible D gene (5 bases). V shed 3 bases and J shed 4 bases, with 16 bases lying between them. CDR1 LGHDT and CDR2 YNNKEL come from the germline V gene (reference sequence). The CDR3 loop spans 15 amino acids. The CDR3 reads CASSQDASIPYEQYF. The CDR3 coding sequence is TGTGCCAGCAGCCAGGATGCTAGCATCCCTTACGAGCAGTACTTC.

This clonotype was picked up many times. J is TRBJ2-7 and V is TRBV12-3 or TRBV12-4, with D tentatively TRBD1 (7 bases). V lost 1 base and J 0 bases, leaving 10 bases between the germline ends. The CDR3 spans 15 residues. CDR3 nucleotide sequence: TGTGCCAGCAGTTTAGTGCAGGGGGGCTCCTACGAGCAGTACTTC. It encodes CASSLVQGGSYEQYF.

This clonotype was seen many times. V usage is TRBV12-3 or TRBV12-4 and J usage is TRBJ1-1, with unresolved D. Trimming took 3 bases from V and 4 from J, leaving 15 bases between them. The CDR3 spans 15 residues. CDR3 nucleotide sequence: TGTGCCAGCAGTTTTTCTGGCGCGTCCTTCACTGAAGCTTTCTTT. Translation gives CASSFSGASFTEAFF.

J is TRBJ1-5 and V is TRBV6-6; possible D gene TRBD1, 6 bases. Deletions cut 6 bases from V and 5 bases from J, with 11 bases between. The germline CDR1 and CDR2 sequences are MNHNY and SVGAGI (reference sequence). The length of the CDR3 is 13 residues. The chain's CDR3 is CASSNSGDQPQHF. The CDR3 bases are TGTGCCAGCAGCAACTCAGGGGATCAGCCCCAGCATTTT.

This clonotype was seen ten or more times. The chain is built from TRBV18 and TRBJ2-2, with TRBD2 matching 13 bases. CDR3 length: 15 residues. Germline CDR1 is KGHSH and CDR2 is LQKENI. The junction had 1 base not matched to a gene; V was cut back by 3 bases and J by 6 bases. Here the CDR3 DNA reads TGTGCCAGCTCACCTGGACTAGCGGGAGCCGGGGAGCTGTTTTTT. This translates into CASSPGLAGAGELFF.

V and J are TRBV5-1 and TRBJ2-5; D not certain. The CDR3 has 13 residues. With 6 bases removed from V and 4 bases from J, the gap between germline ends came to 13 bases. In germline, CDR1 is SGHRS, CDR2 YFSETQ. CDR3 sequence reads: CASNPGLGETQYF. DNA for the CDR3: TGCGCCAGCAACCCGGGCCTGGGAGAGACCCAGTACTTC. Full variable domain (rest looked up from reference TRBV5-1 and TRBJ2-5): KAGVTQTPRYLIKTRGQQVTLSCSPISGHRSVSWYQQTPGQGLQFLFEYFSETQRNKGNFPGRFSGRQFSNSRSEMNVSTLELGDSALYLCASNPGLGETQYFGPGTRLLVL.

The rearrangement uses TRBV10-3 and TRBJ2-5, with 7 bases fitting TRBD2. The germline gives CDR1 ENHRY, CDR2 SYGVKD. There are 13 residues in the CDR3. Losses at the gene ends were 8 bases for V and 5 bases for J; bases not matched to a gene: 8. The CDR3 loop reads CAIGAGARETQYF. CDR3 bases: TGTGCCATCGGGGCGGGAGCGAGGGAGACCCAGTACTTC.

There are many counts of this clonotype. The chain is built from TRBV27 and TRBJ2-5; a possible D gene is TRBD2 (5 bases). The ends were cut back, 2 bases at V and 5 bases at J, with 9 bases in the middle. Germline CDR1 and CDR2: MNHEY and SMNVEV (reference sequence). The CDR3 contains 13 residues. The DNA of the CDR3 is TGTGCCAGCAGTTTAAGGACTCGGGAGACCCAGTACTTC. Amino acids: CASSLRTRETQYF.

This sequence joins TRBV7-2 and TRBJ2-5; no reliable D call. The CDR3 consists of 13 residues. The ends were cut back, 3 bases at V and 10 bases at J, with 15 bases in the middle. Looked up from germline, CDR1 is SGHTA and CDR2 is FQGNSA. This CDR3 reads CASSFGTQVNQYF. For the CDR3, the DNA is TGTGCCAGCAGCTTTGGTACCCAAGTAAACCAGTACTTC. Together with reference TRBV7-2 and TRBJ2-5, the CDR3 gives the full variable domain: GAGVSQSPSNKVTEKGKDVELRCDPISGHTALYWYRQSLGQGLEFLIYFQGNSAPDKSGLPSDRFSAERTGGSVSTLTIQRTQQEDSAVYLCASSFGTQVNQYFGPGTRLLVL.

This clonotype came up a few times. The V call is TRBV7-2, the J call TRBJ2-7; TRBD2 matches at 11 bases. The germline V gene encodes CDR1 SGHTA and CDR2 FQGNSA. Losses at the gene ends were 3 bases for V and 0 bases for J; bases not matched to a gene: 10. The CDR3 totals 18 residues. CDR3 sequence: CASSFLAGGIKFSYEQYF. The CDR3 region has the DNA TGTGCCAGCAGCTTTTTAGCGGGAGGGATAAAATTCTCCTACGAGCAGTACTTC.

In its sample, this clonotype is medium-sized. The chain combines TRBV5-6 with TRBJ2-3, with 7 bases fitting TRBD1. After removal of 1 base from V and 4 bases from J, the junction contained 0 bases not matched to a gene. CDR3 length equals 13 residues. Looked up from germline, CDR1 is SGHDT and CDR2 is YYEEEE. The CDR3 DNA follows: TGTGCCAGCAGCTTGCAGGGGGCAGATACGCAGTATTTT. It codes for CASSLQGADTQYF.

Here the CDR3 reads CASSLSQGVYEQYF. The DNA for the CDR3 is TGCGCCAGCAGCTTGAGTCAGGGAGTATACGAGCAGTACTTC. The chain joins TRBV5-1 to TRBJ2-7; the D call may be TRBD1 or TRBD2 (5 bases each). Trimming cost V 1 base and J 4 bases, with 12 bases left between them. The CDR3 length is 14 residues. Germline V gene sequence: CDR1 SGHRS, CDR2 YFSETQ.

This clonotype was seen a handful of times. The chain is built from TRBV3-1 and TRBJ2-3; TRBD2 matches 9 bases. V lost 5 bases, J lost 6 bases, and 6 bases stayed unmatched. The germline V gene has CDR1 LGHDT and CDR2 YNNKEL (reference sequence). This CDR3 has 14 residues. CDR3 DNA: TGTGCCAGCAGCTTCATAGCGGGAGTCGATACGCAGTATTTT. It codes for CASSFIAGVDTQYF.

This clonotype was seen many times. The CDR3 bases are TGTGCCAGCACCCCTGAGTGGAACACTGAAGCTTTCTTT. Translated, it gives CASTPEWNTEAFF. The gene calls are TRBV7-8 and TRBJ1-1; D is undetermined. In germline, CDR1 is SGHVS, CDR2 FQNEAQ. The CDR3 has 13 residues. Between the trimmed V and J ends, which lost 7 bases and 1 base, there was a span of 10 bases. Together with reference TRBV7-8 and TRBJ1-1, the CDR3 gives the full variable domain: GAGVSQSPRYKVAKRGQDVALRCDPISGHVSLFWYQQALGQGPEFLTYFQNEAQLDKSGLPSDRFFAERPEGSVSTLKIQRTQQEDSAVYLCASTPEWNTEAFFGQGTRLTVV.

This clonotype was found a few times. The V call is TRBV7-3, the J call TRBJ1-4, with D uncertain. CDR3 length: 15 residues. V was cut by 5 bases and J by 0 bases, with 10 bases left in between. The germline gives CDR1 SGHTA, CDR2 FQGTGA. The CDR3 loop reads CASSASGATNEKLFF. The CDR3 coding sequence is TGTGCCAGCAGCGCATCTGGTGCAACTAATGAAAAACTGTTTTTT.

This clonotype was counted at least ten times. CDR3 sequence: CASSLNWGTEAFF. DNA for the CDR3: TGTGCCAGCAGCTTGAACTGGGGCACTGAAGCTTTCTTT. The rearrangement joins TRBV5-6 to TRBJ1-1; D not certain. The CDR3 length is 13 residues. With 1 base removed from V and 4 bases from J, the gap between germline ends came to 8 bases. Germline-derived CDR1 and CDR2 are SGHDT and YYEEEE.

This clonotype was seen repeatedly, ten times or more. This chain links TRBV7-2 with TRBJ2-5; D is perhaps TRBD2 (6 bases). The CDR3 spans 12 residues. The germline V and J ends were trimmed by 3 bases and 8 bases, with 10 bases remaining between them. Germline CDR1 is SGHTA and CDR2 is FQGNSA. In DNA, the CDR3 is TGTGCCAGCAGCTTGGAGCGGGCCACCCAGTACTTC. Residues: CASSLERATQYF.

This clonotype has at least ten counts. This sequence joins TRBV5-1 and TRBJ2-5, with 10 bases aligning to TRBD2. The germline V gene encodes CDR1 SGHRS and CDR2 YFSETQ. With 4 bases clipped from V and 4 bases from J, the junction kept 10 bases outside the gene matches. This CDR3 region has 16 residues. The CDR3 sequence is CASSHGRLAGAETQYF. For the CDR3, the DNA is TGCGCCAGCAGCCATGGAAGGCTAGCGGGAGCAGAGACCCAGTACTTC.